This TCR beta chain is from a study of T cells in Graves' hyperthyroidism and ophthalmopathy. Study results and limitations: Most thyroid clonotypes with frequency above 0.001 were detected in blood.

Amplified TCR beta CDR3 regions came from RNA transcripts. The HTBI primer set drove a first-round RT-PCR of the TCR CDR3. TCRdb processed the multiplex PCR reads anew with MiXCR; each CDR3 protein has one entry. The table includes roughly 550,000 distinct CDR3 sequences, roughly 15% detected once. The CDR3 spans 15 residues. Per germline, CDR1 MDHEN and CDR2 SYDVKM. The V and J ends lost 3 bases and 0 bases respectively, with 9 bases between them. There are a few counts of this clonotype. Antigen specificity is unknown. This chain uses TRBV28 with TRBJ1-5; D may be TRBD1 (5 bases). The sequencing input was blood. The receptor comes from a woman between 25 and 40 years old with Graves' ophthalmopathy. Written as DNA, the CDR3 is TGTGCCAGCAGTTTCGGGGGTTCTAGCAATCAGCCCCAGCATTTT. Its protein is CASSFGGSSNQPQHF.